Sequencing of this TCR beta chain was carried out in a study of control samples from healthy donors and cancer patients. The CDR3 runs to 14 residues. CDR1 KGHSH and CDR2 LQKENI come from the germline V gene. V lost 3 bases and J lost 4; bases outside the gene matches: 4. The protocol was immunoSEQ multiplex PCR, while the TCRdb copy is restricted to in-frame clones and leaves out a portion. The sample shows approximately 100,000 clones, about nine tenths of them seen only once. This sequence joins TRBV18 and TRBJ2-7, with 9 nucleotides matching TRBD1. The sequence was obtained from a human donor in good health. The donor label of this sample is uncertain. What was sequenced was blood. The CDR3 spells CASSPSGTGYEQYF. The DNA of the CDR3 is TGTGCCAGCTCACCCTCCGGGACAGGGTACGAGCAGTACTTC.